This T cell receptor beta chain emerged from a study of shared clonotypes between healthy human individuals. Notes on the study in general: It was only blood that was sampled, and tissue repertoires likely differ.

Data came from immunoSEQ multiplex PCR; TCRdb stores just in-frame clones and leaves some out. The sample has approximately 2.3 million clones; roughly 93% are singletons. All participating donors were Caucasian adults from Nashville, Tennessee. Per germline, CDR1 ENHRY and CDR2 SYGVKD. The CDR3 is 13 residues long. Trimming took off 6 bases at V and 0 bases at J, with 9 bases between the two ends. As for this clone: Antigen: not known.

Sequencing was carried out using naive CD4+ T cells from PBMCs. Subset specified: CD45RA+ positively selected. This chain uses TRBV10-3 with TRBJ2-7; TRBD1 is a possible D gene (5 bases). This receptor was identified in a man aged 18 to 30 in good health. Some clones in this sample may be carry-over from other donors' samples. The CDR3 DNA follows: TGTGCCATCAGACCCGACAGCTCCTACGAGCAGTACTTC. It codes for CAIRPDSSYEQYF.